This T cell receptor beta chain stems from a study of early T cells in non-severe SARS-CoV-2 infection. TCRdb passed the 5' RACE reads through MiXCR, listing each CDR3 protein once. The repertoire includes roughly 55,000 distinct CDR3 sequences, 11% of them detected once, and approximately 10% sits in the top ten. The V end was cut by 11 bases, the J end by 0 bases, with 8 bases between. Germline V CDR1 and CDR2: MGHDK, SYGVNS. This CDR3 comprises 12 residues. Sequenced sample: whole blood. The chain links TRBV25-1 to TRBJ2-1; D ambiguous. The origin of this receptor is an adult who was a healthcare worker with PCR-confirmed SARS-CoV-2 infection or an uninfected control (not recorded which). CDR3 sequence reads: CAAPSSYNEQFF. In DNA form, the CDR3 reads TGTGCCGCGCCCTCCTCCTACAATGAGCAGTTCTTC.